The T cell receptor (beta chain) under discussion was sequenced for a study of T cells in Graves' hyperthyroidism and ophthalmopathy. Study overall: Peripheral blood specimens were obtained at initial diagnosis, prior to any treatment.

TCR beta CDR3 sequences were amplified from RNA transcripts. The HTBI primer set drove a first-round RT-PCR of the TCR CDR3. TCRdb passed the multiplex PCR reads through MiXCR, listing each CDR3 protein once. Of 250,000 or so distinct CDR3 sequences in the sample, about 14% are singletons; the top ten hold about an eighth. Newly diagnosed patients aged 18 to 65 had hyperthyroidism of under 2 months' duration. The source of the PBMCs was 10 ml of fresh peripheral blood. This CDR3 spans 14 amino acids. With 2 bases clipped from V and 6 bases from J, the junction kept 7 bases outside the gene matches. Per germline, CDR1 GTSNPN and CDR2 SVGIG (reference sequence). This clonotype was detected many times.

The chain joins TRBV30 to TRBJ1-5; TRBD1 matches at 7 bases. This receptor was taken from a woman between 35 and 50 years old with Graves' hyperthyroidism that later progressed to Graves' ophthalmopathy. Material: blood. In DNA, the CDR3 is TGTGCCTGGAGTTTCGGACAGGCTGGTCAGCCCCAGCATTTT. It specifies CAWSFGQAGQPQHF. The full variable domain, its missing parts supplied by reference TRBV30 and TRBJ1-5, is SQTIHQWPATLVQPVGSPLSLECTVEGTSNPNLYWYRQAAGRGLQLLFYSVGIGQISSEVPQNLSASRPQDRQFILSSKKLLLSDSGFYLCAWSFGQAGQPQHFGDGTRLSIL.